The sequence of this T cell receptor (beta chain) was determined in a study of Graves' ophthalmopathy and Graves' hyperthyroidism. At the level of the study: At initial diagnosis, peripheral blood was obtained, and this preceded any treatment.

The germline V gene encodes CDR1 LGHNA and CDR2 YNFKEQ. Trimming removed 1 base at V and 1 base at J, with 11 bases between. The CDR3 runs 15 residues. Study-wide points: The majority of expanded thyroid clonotypes above 0.001 frequency also occurred in blood.

Among the hyperthyroidism patients, all were newly diagnosed, aged 18 to 65, with under 2 months' duration. The PBMCs had their origin in 8.5 to 10 ml of fresh peripheral blood. This clonotype was seen many times. Its target is not known. RNA transcripts provided the template for amplifying TCR beta CDR3 regions. The authors performed first-round RT-PCR with HTBI primers and then a second-round multiplex PCR. TCRdb re-derived calls from the multiplex PCR reads in MiXCR, one entry per CDR3 protein. Of 400,000 to 500,000 distinct CDR3 sequences in the sample, roughly 21% were seen once. Sequenced material: peripheral blood. V gene TRBV4-2 combines with J gene TRBJ2-7; D ambiguous. This receptor was taken from a woman between 18 and 29 years old with stable Graves' hyperthyroidism. CDR3 protein: CASSQAGPPSYEQYF. In DNA, the CDR3 is TGTGCCAGCAGCCAAGCCGGACCCCCATCCTACGAGCAGTACTTC.